The rows below give T cell receptor beta chains drawn from one sample of a study of blood T cell repertoires in COVID-19. Sequencing used immunoSEQ multiplex PCR; TCRdb keeps in-frame clones, though not all of them. The sample shows approximately 100,000 clones, 80% to 90% of them seen only once. Sequencing used peripheral blood. These receptor sequences come from a woman aged 80 or over with acute or convalescent COVID-19. The CDR3 runs from the conserved cysteine through the conserved F or W. A D gene is named only where the DNA matches it firmly. Not every row has a clone size; where given, it reads once, few, many or a size class.

16	TRBV2	NA	NA	TRBJ1-2	CASDLDRDTANYGYTF	TGTGCCAGCGACCTCGACCGGGACACAGCTAACTATGGCTACACCTTC
18	TRBV6-1	NA	TRBD2	TRBJ2-1	CASSVSGILAGVYNEQFF	TGTGCCAGCAGTGTTTCAGGGATTCTAGCGGGGGTGTACAATGAGCAGTTCTTC
16	TRBV19	NA	TRBD1	TRBJ1-5	CASSTRTGLSNQPQHF	TGTGCCAGTAGTACTCGGACAGGATTAAGCAATCAGCCCCAGCATTTT
13	TRBV7-3	NA	NA	TRBJ1-2	CASSLNMRYGYTF	TGTGCCAGCAGCTTGAACATGAGGTATGGCTACACCTTC
10	TRBV20-1	NA	NA	TRBJ2-3	CSATTDTQYF	TGCAGTGCCACTACAGATACGCAGTATTTT
13	TRBV2	NA	NA	TRBJ1-1	CASRDLRTSGAFF	TGTGCCAGCAGGGACCTTAGAACGTCGGGGGCTTTCTTT
15	TRBV10-3	NA	NA	TRBJ1-1	CAISPASSENTEAFF	TGTGCCATCAGCCCCGCGAGTAGTGAGAACACTGAAGCTTTCTTT
15	TRBV19	NA	TRBD1	TRBJ1-2	CASKDSTGGNYGYTF	TGTGCCAGTAAAGATTCGACAGGGGGCAACTATGGCTACACCTTC
13	TRBV18	NA	NA	TRBJ2-3	CASSPRGADTQYF	TGTGCCAGCTCGCCCAGGGGCGCAGATACGCAGTATTTT
14	TRBV4-3	NA	TRBD1	TRBJ2-7	CASSPGTGTYEQYF	TGCGCCAGCAGCCCCGGGACAGGAACCTACGAGCAGTACTTC
15	TRBV5-1	NA	TRBD1	TRBJ2-2	CASSADRGNTGELFF	TGCGCCAGCAGCGCCGACAGGGGGAACACCGGGGAGCTGTTTTTT
15	TRBV7-9	NA	NA	TRBJ1-2	CASSLTSLAGDGYTF	TGTGCCAGCAGCTTAACTTCTCTAGCAGGGGATGGCTACACCTTC
15	TRBV19	NA	NA	TRBJ1-4	CASTRGGGANEKLFF	TGTGCCAGTACCCGGGGAGGGGGTGCTAATGAAAAACTGTTTTTT
14	TRBV7-8	once	NA	TRBJ1-5	CASSLTDSNQPQHF	TGTGCCAGCAGCTTAACAGATAGCAATCAGCCCCAGCATTTT
16	TRBV28	NA	TRBD1	TRBJ1-5	CASSFLQGWSNQPQHF	TGTGCCAGCAGTTTCCTACAGGGGTGGAGCAATCAGCCCCAGCATTTT
15	TRBV9	NA	TRBD1	TRBJ2-3	CASSPEGQGTDTQYF	TGTGCCAGCAGCCCAGAGGGACAGGGCACAGATACGCAGTATTTT
14	TRBV6-2/TRBV6-3	NA	NA	TRBJ2-7	CASSLTDTLDEQYF	TGTGCCAGCAGTTTGACAGACACGTTGGACGAGCAGTACTTC
14	TRBV27	NA	NA	TRBJ1-2	CASRQAQTIYGYTF	TGTGCCAGCAGGCAGGCCCAAACCATCTATGGCTACACCTTC
13	TRBV9	NA	NA	TRBJ2-1	CASSVWQGHEQFF	TGTGCCAGCAGCGTATGGCAGGGCCATGAGCAGTTCTTC
17	TRBV5-1	NA	TRBD1	TRBJ1-4	CASSLAMRTGTNEKLFF	TGCGCCAGCAGCTTGGCCATGCGGACAGGGACTAATGAAAAACTGTTTTTT
11	TRBV12-3/TRBV12-4	few	NA	TRBJ2-1	CASSWGDEQFF	TGTGCCAGCAGCTGGGGAGATGAGCAGTTCTTC
14	TRBV6-5	NA	TRBD1	TRBJ2-2	CASSLGQGSGELFF	TGTGCCAGCAGTTTGGGACAGGGGAGCGGGGAGCTGTTTTTT
13	TRBV27	NA	NA	TRBJ2-2	CASSLAYTGELFF	TGTGCCAGCAGTTTAGCGTACACCGGGGAGCTGTTTTTT
14	TRBV3-1/TRBV3-2	NA	NA	TRBJ2-1	CASSQWTIYNEQFF	TGTGCCAGCAGCCAGTGGACTATCTACAATGAGCAGTTCTTC
10	TRBV20-1	NA	NA	TRBJ2-5	CSASGETQYF	TGCAGTGCTAGCGGGGAGACCCAGTACTTC
16	TRBV23-1	NA	NA	TRBJ2-7	CASSPPGWGVSYEQYF	TGCGCCAGCAGTCCCCCAGGTTGGGGAGTCTCCTACGAGCAGTACTTC
15	TRBV27	NA	TRBD1	TRBJ1-6	CASSLDRAMGSPLHF	TGTGCCAGCAGTTTAGACAGGGCAATGGGTTCACCCCTCCACTTT
12	TRBV10-2	many	NA	TRBJ2-7	CASSVTVYEQYF	TGCGCCAGCAGTGTAACAGTCTACGAGCAGTACTTC
16	TRBV7-6	NA	NA	TRBJ2-2	CASSRAPPRDTGELFF	TGTGCCAGCAGCCGAGCTCCCCCCCGGGACACCGGGGAGCTGTTTTTT
19	TRBV18	NA	TRBD1	TRBJ1-1	CASSPPNPQRDRGNTEAFF	TGTGCCAGCTCACCACCAAACCCGCAAAGGGACAGGGGGAACACTGAAGCTTTCTTT
15	TRBV19	NA	TRBD1	TRBJ2-5	CASSRTGGFKETQYF	TGTGCCAGTAGCCGGACAGGGGGATTTAAAGAGACCCAGTACTTC
15	TRBV2	NA	TRBD2	TRBJ2-3	CASSAGTSGGYTQYF	TGTGCCAGCAGCGCTGGGACTAGCGGGGGGTATACGCAGTATTTT
13	TRBV7-8	NA	NA	TRBJ2-7	CASSLGTTYEQYF	TGTGCCAGCAGCCTCGGTACTACCTACGAGCAGTACTTC
14	TRBV5-6	NA	NA	TRBJ1-4	CASSFNGGDEKLFF	TGTGCCAGCAGCTTTAATGGGGGCGATGAAAAACTGTTTTTT
15	TRBV9	NA	TRBD2	TRBJ2-5	CASSSSGTGYQTQYF	TGTGCCAGCAGCTCTAGCGGGACGGGCTACCAGACCCAGTACTTC
16	TRBV7-9	NA	NA	TRBJ2-2	CASSRIGIRGTGELFF	TGTGCCAGCAGTCGGATTGGAATCCGAGGGACCGGGGAGCTGTTTTTT
15	TRBV7-2	NA	TRBD1	TRBJ1-2	CASSPGTGTNYGYTF	TGTGCCAGCAGCCCCGGGACAGGGACTAACTATGGCTACACCTTC
12	TRBV24-1	NA	NA	TRBJ2-7	CATSGPTYEQYF	TGTGCCACCAGTGGGCCAACCTACGAGCAGTACTTC
15	TRBV20-1	NA	NA	TRBJ2-3	CSASNRVGPTDTQYF	TGCAGTGCTAGTAACAGGGTTGGACCTACAGATACGCAGTATTTT
13	TRBV7-2	NA	NA	TRBJ2-7	CASSLGLLYEQYF	TGTGCCAGCAGCTTAGGGCTTCTCTACGAGCAGTACTTC
15	TRBV6-6	few	TRBD1	TRBJ2-7	CASSQGGQGVYEQYF	TGTGCCAGCAGTCAGGGGGGACAGGGGGTATACGAGCAGTACTTC
20	TRBV10-3	NA	NA	TRBJ1-5	CAISESRGGWGTGSNQPQHF	TGTGCCATCAGTGAGTCCCGGGGGGGATGGGGGACCGGTAGCAATCAGCCCCAGCATTTT
16	TRBV27	once	NA	TRBJ2-2	CASSWDLTGNTGELFF	TGTGCCAGCAGTTGGGATCTGACAGGGAACACCGGGGAGCTGTTTTTT
16	TRBV4-3	NA	NA	TRBJ2-1	CASSQEGRGLYNEQFF	TGCGCCAGCAGCCAAGAAGGGCGGGGGCTCTACAATGAGCAGTTCTTC
15	TRBV18	few	TRBD2	TRBJ2-1	CASSPLAVSYNEQFF	TGTGCCAGCTCGCCCCTAGCGGTCTCCTACAATGAGCAGTTCTTC
16	TRBV10-3	NA	NA	TRBJ1-5	CAIPNGKGLDNQPQHF	TGTGCCATCCCTAACGGGAAGGGTCTTGACAATCAGCCCCAGCATTTT
13	TRBV12-3/TRBV12-4	NA	NA	TRBJ2-7	CASSYRSSYEQYF	TGTGCCAGCAGTTACAGGAGCTCCTACGAGCAGTACTTC
15	TRBV19	NA	NA	TRBJ1-3	CASSSGAWSGNTIYF	TGTGCCAGTAGTTCTGGGGCTTGGTCTGGAAACACCATATATTTT
14	TRBV27	NA	NA	TRBJ2-5	CASSLSLAVGTQYF	TGTGCCAGCAGTTTAAGTCTAGCTGTGGGGACCCAGTACTTC
15	TRBV2	NA	TRBD1	TRBJ1-5	CASSGDSQQNQPQHF	TGTGCCAGCAGCGGGGACAGCCAACAAAATCAGCCCCAGCATTTT
12	TRBV19	NA	NA	TRBJ2-1	CASSPPAGEQFF	TGTGCCAGTAGTCCCCCAGCGGGTGAGCAGTTCTTC
16	TRBV18	NA	NA	TRBJ2-2	CASSLPGTGITGELFF	TGTGCCAGCTCACTCCCTGGAACAGGCATTACCGGGGAGCTGTTTTTT
15	TRBV24-1	NA	NA	TRBJ2-2	CATTLGGSSTGELFF	TGTGCCACCACACTAGGGGGAAGCAGCACCGGGGAGCTGTTTTTT
14	TRBV5-4	NA	TRBD1	TRBJ1-1	CASSWTGLNTEAFF	TGTGCCAGCAGCTGGACAGGGTTGAACACTGAAGCTTTCTTT
15	TRBV10-3	NA	TRBD2	TRBJ2-5	CAISESNTGGETQYF	TGTGCCATCAGTGAGTCGAACACGGGAGGTGAGACCCAGTACTTC